Listed here is a single T cell receptor beta chain. TCRdb independently ran MiXCR on the 5' RACE reads; one entry per CDR3 protein. The profile covers some 1,300 distinct CDR3 sequences, with 56% appearing a single time and roughly half taken by the ten largest. This record belongs to a study of T cells after yellow fever vaccination. Points from the study as a whole: Post-booster repertoires again held most primary-vaccination clones (roughly 96% CD4, 80% to 90% CD8).

The V and J ends lost 6 bases and 2 bases, in that order; junction bases with no gene match: 9. Germline CDR1 reads LNHNV; CDR2 reads YYDKDF (reference sequence). This CDR3 has 16 residues. The rearrangement joins TRBV15 to TRBJ2-1; 8 nucleotides align to TRBD1. Material: PBMCs, either bulk or a sorted T-cell subset (CD4+, CD8+, memory, or dextramer-sorted; not recorded which), obtained on the day of the yellow fever booster vaccination. The clonotype was recovered from a man aged 18 to 35 who received the YFV17D yellow fever vaccine. CDR3 nucleotide sequence: TGTGCCACCAGACACTCCGGACAGGGCCCCTACAATGAGCAGTTCTTC. It specifies CATRHSGQGPYNEQFF.